A selection of T cell receptor beta chains follows, all from one sample in a study of T-cell reconstitution after alpha-beta-depleted transplantation in children. TCRdb passed the PCR reads through MiXCR, listing each CDR3 protein once. The table records roughly 300,000 distinct CDR3 sequences, roughly 10% of them present only once. Sequencing was performed on peripheral blood, taken 180 days after TCRalphabeta/CD19-depleted stem cell transplant. The receptors come from a male patient aged 2 to 10 who had a stem cell transplant for chronic granulomatous disease, so the T cells may come from the graft donor. Both conserved end residues are part of each CDR3. A D gene is named only where the DNA matches it firmly. Clone size, where shown, is once, few, many, or a class for clones that have expanded.

>TRBV28|-|TRBJ1-5|many
TGTGCCAGCAGTTCTCAAGGGGAAGGGGCTAGCAATCAGCCCCAGCATTTT
CASSSQGEGASNQPQHF
>TRBV5-8|TRBD1|TRBJ1-1|many
TGTGCCAGCACCCACAGGGGGGTTCGCACTGAAGCTTTCTTT
CASTHRGVRTEAFF
>TRBV7-9|TRBD1|TRBJ2-7|many
TGTGCCAGCAGCCCGATGGACAGGGGGTCCTACGAGCAGTACTTC
CASSPMDRGSYEQYF
>TRBV11-2|-|TRBJ2-4|many
TGTGCCAGCAGCTTAGAAGGGCTGAGCGGAGGGGTGGACATTCAGTACTTC
CASSLEGLSGGVDIQYF
>TRBV29-1|-|TRBJ2-5|many
TGCAGCGTTGAATCCCCAGGAGAGACCCAGTACTTC
CSVESPGETQYF
>TRBV28|TRBD2|TRBJ2-3|many
TGTGCCAGCAGTTTCCCTCCAAGGCTAGCGGGAGAGTCTGATACGCAGTATTTT
CASSFPPRLAGESDTQYF
>TRBV29-1|-|TRBJ2-2|many
TGCAGCGCCCGAGTATTGGGCACCGGGGAGCTGTTTTTT
CSARVLGTGELFF
>TRBV10-3|TRBD2|TRBJ2-2|-
TGTGCCATCAGTGGGGGACTAGCGGGATCCGTGAACACCGGGGAGCTGTTTTTT
CAISGGLAGSVNTGELFF
>TRBV28|TRBD2|TRBJ2-2|many
TGTGCCAGCAGTTTATCTAGCGGGAGGCACACCGGGGAGCTGTTTTTT
CASSLSSGRHTGELFF
>TRBV5-1|-|TRBJ1-3|many
TGCGCCAGCAGCTTGGCAGGGTTGGCCTCTGGAAACACCATATATTTT
CASSLAGLASGNTIYF
>TRBV2|-|TRBJ2-4|many
TGTGCCAGCAGTGAGGACAGACAGTACTTC
CASSEDRQYF
>TRBV29-1|-|TRBJ2-3|many
TGCAGCGTTGAACGGGCTCGGGATACGCAGTATTTT
CSVERARDTQYF
>TRBV7-2|-|TRBJ1-6|many
TGTGCCAGCAGCTTAAGGAATTCACCCCTCCACTTT
CASSLRNSPLHF
>TRBV12-3/TRBV12-4|TRBD1|TRBJ1-6|many
TGTGCCAGCAGACCGACAGGGGCTAGTAATTCACCCCTCCACTTT
CASRPTGASNSPLHF
>TRBV28|-|TRBJ2-5|many
TGTGCCAGCAGTTTCGGGCAGGTGGTGGAGACCCAGTACTTC
CASSFGQVVETQYF
>TRBV12-3/TRBV12-4|-|TRBJ2-5|many
TGTGCCAGCAGCCCTCCAGGGACTGGGATCGGCGAGACCCAGTACTTC
CASSPPGTGIGETQYF
>TRBV7-6|-|TRBJ1-1|many
TGTGCCAGCAGCACAAGACAAACCAGATATACTGAAGCTTTCTTT
CASSTRQTRYTEAFF
>TRBV5-1|-|TRBJ1-6|many
TGCGCCAGCAGCAATGCGGGTCCGACCTATAATTCACCCCTCCACTTT
CASSNAGPTYNSPLHF
>TRBV7-9|-|TRBJ1-1|many
TGTGCCAGCAGCTTAGAAGACACTGGTTCGGGATATGAAGCTTTCTTT
CASSLEDTGSGYEAFF
>TRBV6-1|TRBD1|TRBJ1-2|many
TGTGCCAGCACAAGGGGGGGGACAGCCAACTATGGCTACACCTTC
CASTRGGTANYGYTF
>TRBV6-2/TRBV6-3|-|TRBJ2-7|many
TGTGCCAGCAGTTACGTTCCCGGACGCACAAACTCCTACGAGCAGTACTTC
CASSYVPGRTNSYEQYF
>TRBV7-9|-|TRBJ1-6|many
TGTGCCAGCAGCCCAGGGTCCTATAATTCACCCCTCCACTTT
CASSPGSYNSPLHF
>TRBV11-2|-|TRBJ2-2|few
TGTGCCAGCAGCCAAATTTACCGGATTAACACCGGGGAGCTGTTTTTT
CASSQIYRINTGELFF
>TRBV29-1|-|TRBJ2-1|many
TGCAGCGTTGTTAGGCCGCCGTTCTACAATGAGCAGTTCTTC
CSVVRPPFYNEQFF
>TRBV7-6|TRBD2|TRBJ2-2|-
TGTGCCAGCAGCACCGGACTAGCGTTAGACACCTGGGAGCTGTTTTTT
CASSTGLALDTWELFF
>TRBV7-2|-|TRBJ2-7|many
TGTGCCAGCAGCCGCGACCAGGGAACCTACGAGCAGTACTTC
CASSRDQGTYEQYF
>TRBV28|-|TRBJ1-4|-
TGTGCCAGCAGTTTCATGGGGGCTAATGAAAAACTGTTTTTT
CASSFMGANEKLFF
>TRBV20-1|TRBD2|TRBJ2-5|many
TGCAGTGCTAGTGCGGGGGAAGAGACCCAGTACTTC
CSASAGEETQYF
>TRBV5-1|-|TRBJ1-1|many
TGCGCCAGCAGATTGGCCGTATCGGACTCATTCGAAGCTTTCTTT
CASRLAVSDSFEAFF
>TRBV14|-|TRBJ1-1|many
TGTGCCAGCAGCCAAAGGCCGGGCTTGAACACTGAAGCTTTCTTT
CASSQRPGLNTEAFF
>TRBV28|TRBD2|TRBJ2-7|many
TGTGCCAGCAGCCAATCCCTGGCGGGAGGGTACGAGCAGTACTTC
CASSQSLAGGYEQYF
>TRBV5-8|-|TRBJ2-4|many
TGTGCCAGCAGCTTGGATCCAGGGGTAAACATTCAGTACTTC
CASSLDPGVNIQYF
>TRBV5-6|TRBD2|TRBJ2-3|-
TGTGCCAGGGGTCAAGGACTAGTCTTCACAGATACGCAGTATTTT
CARGQGLVFTDTQYF
>TRBV18|-|TRBJ2-1|few
TGTGCCAGCTCACCACCCCGGGATGAGCAGTTCTTC
CASSPPRDEQFF
>TRBV3-1|-|TRBJ1-2|-
TGTGCCACCTGCAAGACCGGGACGGGGAAGAGTGGCTACACCTTC
CATCKTGTGKSGYTF
>TRBV4-2|-|TRBJ2-1|many
TGTGCCAGCAGCCAAGCTAGTTCGGGTTACAATGAGCAGTTCTTC
CASSQASSGYNEQFF
>TRBV7-2|-|TRBJ2-1|many
TGTGCCAGCAGCCAGACTTACAATGAGCAGTTCTTC
CASSQTYNEQFF
>TRBV30|TRBD1|TRBJ1-1|-
TGTGCCTGGAGTTACGACAGGGCGGACATCTTT
CAWSYDRADIF
>TRBV12-3/TRBV12-4|TRBD2|TRBJ2-7|-
TGTGCCAGCTGTTTAGCAAGGACTCCGGGACTAGGGAGCTCCTACGAGCAGTACTTC
CASCLARTPGLGSSYEQYF
>TRBV28|TRBD2|TRBJ2-3|many
TGTGCCAGCAGATCCCCAGGACTAGCGGGAGGAACAGATACGCAGTATTTT
CASRSPGLAGGTDTQYF
>TRBV10-3|-|TRBJ1-5|many
TGTGCCATCAGTGATACACACAGGGATAGCAATCAGCCCCAGCATTTT
CAISDTHRDSNQPQHF